These 23 T cell receptor beta chains share one sample of origin, sequenced in a study of shared clonotypes between healthy human individuals. Generated by immunoSEQ multiplex PCR, the TCRdb table keeps only in-frame clones and is missing some. Among millions of clones, 85% to 95% were seen once, and the ten largest hold around 0.13%. Specimen: naive CD4+ T cells sorted from blood. Subset given: CD45RA+ positively selected. These receptors were taken from a man between 18 and 35 years old in good health.

Comment on this clone: In the same sample, other DNA sequences code for this CDR3. This sequence joins TRBV5-1 and TRBJ2-3, with 11 bases identical to TRBD2. CDR3 size: 14 residues. Germline values: CDR1 SGHRS, CDR2 YFSETQ. Trimming cost V 3 bases and J 5 bases; bases outside gene matches: 2. DNA for the CDR3: TGCGCCAGCAGCTCTGGACTAGCGGGAGATACGCAGTATTTT. This gives the protein CASSSGLAGDTQYF.

This clone was seen only once. This chain connects TRBV30 to TRBJ2-1; 7 bases agree with TRBD2. The ends lost 6 bases at V and 0 bases at J; junction bases unmatched: 11. CDR1 and CDR2 (germline): GTSNPN, SVGIG (reference sequence). The CDR3 is 16 amino acids. CDR3 protein: CACPAGAGSSYNEQFF. CDR3 nucleotide sequence: TGTGCCTGCCCCGCGGGAGCAGGCAGCTCCTACAATGAGCAGTTCTTC.

This chain links TRBV15 with TRBJ1-3; 11 bases line up with TRBD1. Trimming took 0 bases from V and 9 from J; bases not matched to a gene: 10. The V gene's germline CDR1 is LNHNV and CDR2 YYDKDF (reference sequence). The CDR3 consists of 17 residues. The CDR3, as DNA: TGTGCCACCAGCAGAGATATGTCGCGGACAGGGGGCGTCACCATATATTTT. This encodes CATSRDMSRTGGVTIYF.

The chain combines TRBV9 with TRBJ1-3; unclear D gene. CDR3 size: 16 residues. With 0 bases removed from V and 2 bases from J, the gap between germline ends came to 12 bases. Germline V lookup: CDR1 SGDLS, CDR2 YYNGEE. Here the CDR3 DNA reads TGTGCCAGCAGCGTAGGTCCGGAAGCAACTGGAAACACCATATATTTT. The encoded protein is CASSVGPEATGNTIYF.

This chain connects TRBV6-5 to TRBJ1-4; 8 nucleotides agree with TRBD1. Germline-derived CDR1 and CDR2 are MNHEY and SVGAGI. This CDR3 has 15 residues. J lost 4 bases, V lost 0 bases, and 1 base had no gene match. The CDR3 DNA sequence: TGTGCCAGCAGTTACTCGGGACAGGTTAATGAAAAACTGTTTTTT. Translated: CASSYSGQVNEKLFF.

This rearrangement joins TRBV9 to TRBJ2-2; D is undetermined. Per the germline V gene, CDR1 is SGDLS and CDR2 is YYNGEE. V dropped 3 bases and J dropped 5 bases, with 14 bases sitting between them. The CDR3 loop spans 15 amino acids. The CDR3 region is CASSAGTVVTGELFF. CDR3 nucleotide sequence: TGTGCCAGCAGCGCCGGAACCGTTGTAACCGGGGAGCTGTTTTTT.

The chain joins TRBV5-4 to TRBJ2-7; D remains unclear. The CDR3 is made up of 12 amino acids. Germline V gene lookup returns CDR1 SGHNT and CDR2 YYREEE (reference sequence). V lost 5 bases to trimming and J lost 3 bases, with 9 bases between them. CDR3 in DNA: TGTGCCAGCAGTTATCAAAACTACGAGCAGTACTTC. It yields the protein CASSYQNYEQYF.

V and J are TRBV27 and TRBJ1-1; a possible D gene is TRBD1 (5 bases). CDR1 and CDR2 from the germline V gene are MNHEY and SMNVEV (reference sequence). The CDR3 runs 17 residues. The V end lost 6 bases, the J end lost 1 base, and 21 bases lay between the germline ends. The CDR3 bases are TGTGCCAGCAGCCGAGGGCCCCCCGGGGGGAAGAACACTGAAGCTTTCTTT. Translating gives CASSRGPPGGKNTEAFF.

V usage is TRBV27 and J usage is TRBJ2-2; TRBD1 agrees at 8 bases. Germline lookup yields CDR1 MNHEY and CDR2 SMNVEV (reference sequence). There are 16 residues in the CDR3. Trimming took 6 bases from V and 6 from J; bases not matched to a gene: 12. CDR3 region: CASRPDRGKVPGELFF. CDR3 DNA: TGTGCCAGCAGACCCGACAGGGGTAAGGTCCCCGGGGAGCTGTTTTTT.

The chain has TRBV2 and TRBJ2-2; D gene uncertain. This CDR3 is built from 14 residues. Germline V gene data show CDR1 as SNHLY and CDR2 as FYNNEI. Trimming took off 4 bases at V and 0 bases at J, with 6 bases between the two ends. The CDR3 nucleotides read TGTGCCAGCAGTGGTCGGGCGAACACCGGGGAGCTGTTTTTT. Translated, it gives CASSGRANTGELFF.

The chain joins TRBV6-1 to TRBJ1-2; D uncertain. There are 12 residues in the CDR3. Trimming took 3 bases from V and 4 from J, leaving 6 bases between them. Germline CDR1 reads MNHNS; CDR2 reads SASEGT. CDR3 bases: TGTGCCAGCAGTGACAGCGGCTATGGCTACACCTTC. Protein product: CASSDSGYGYTF.

The rearrangement joins TRBV18 to TRBJ1-1, with 9 bases matching TRBD1. The CDR3 extends over 16 amino acids. V lost 0 bases, J lost 4 bases, and 6 bases stayed unmatched. Germline V gene data show CDR1 as KGHSH and CDR2 as LQKENI. This chain's CDR3 is CASSPPGQGGGTEAFF. DNA for the CDR3: TGTGCCAGCTCACCACCGGGACAGGGAGGGGGCACTGAAGCTTTCTTT.

This chain links TRBV2 with TRBJ2-1; D uncertain. V dropped 6 bases and J dropped 5 bases, with 5 bases sitting between them. The CDR3 loop spans 11 amino acids. Per the germline V gene, CDR1 is SNHLY and CDR2 is FYNNEI. The CDR3 nucleotides are TGTGCCAGCAGGGAAAACAATGAGCAGTTCTTC. Its translation is CASRENNEQFF.

The V gene is TRBV30, the J gene TRBJ2-5; 9 bases are shared with TRBD2. From germline, CDR1 is GTSNPN and CDR2 SVGIG (reference sequence). With V trimmed by 2 bases and J by 1 base, 2 bases remained unmatched. The CDR3 spans 14 residues. The CDR3 DNA reads as TGTGCCTGGAGTAGCGGGAGGCTCCAAGAGACCCAGTACTTC. This sequence encodes CAWSSGRLQETQYF.

This clone appeared a single time. This rearrangement joins TRBV6-6 to TRBJ1-6; TRBD1 is a possible D gene (6 bases). The V gene lost 2 bases and the J gene lost 4 bases, with 9 bases spanning the gap. The CDR3 is made up of 15 amino acids. Germline CDR1 MNHNY, CDR2 SVGAGI (reference sequence). This CDR3 reads CASSYAQGYNSPLHF. CDR3 sequence (DNA): TGTGCCAGCAGTTACGCACAGGGATATAATTCACCCCTCCACTTT.

This clone has only one observation. The chain uses TRBV19 and TRBJ1-2; D is ambiguous. Germline-derived CDR1 and CDR2 are LNHDA and SQIVND (reference sequence). CDR3 size: 11 residues. V was trimmed by 7 bases and J by 5 bases, leaving 8 bases between them. The CDR3 sequence is CASTLGYGYTF. For the CDR3, the DNA is TGTGCCAGTACCCTGGGATATGGCTACACCTTC.

In the case of this clone: Other DNA sequences in this sample translate to the same CDR3. The rearrangement uses TRBV6-1 and TRBJ1-1, with 7 bases that match TRBD1. The CDR3 sequence is 13 residues long. Per the germline V gene, CDR1 is MNHNS and CDR2 is SASEGT. Trimming took 8 bases from V and 2 from J; bases not matched to a gene: 5. The CDR3 reads CASRTGANTEAFF. The DNA of the CDR3 is TGTGCCAGCCGGACAGGCGCAAACACTGAAGCTTTCTTT.

J is TRBJ2-2 and V is TRBV30, with 10 bases fitting TRBD2. From germline, CDR1 is GTSNPN and CDR2 SVGIG (reference sequence). V was pared by 4 bases and J by 7 bases, with 9 bases of the junction left unmatched. The CDR3 has 15 amino acids. The CDR3 region has the DNA TGTGCCTGGACTAGCGGGAGTCGTATCGGCGGGGAGCTGTTTTTT. It encodes CAWTSGSRIGGELFF.

The rearrangement links TRBV5-8 to TRBJ1-4; 8 bases match TRBD1. The CDR3 totals 18 residues. Germline trimming cut 3 bases from V and 0 bases from J; bases unmatched to any gene: 10. Germline V gene sequence: CDR1 SGHTS, CDR2 YDEGEE. CDR3 sequence (DNA): TGTGCCAGCAGCTACCCGGGACAGGCCGTTCCAACTAATGAAAAACTGTTTTTT. It yields the protein CASSYPGQAVPTNEKLFF.

The sample holds many counts of this clone. This chain connects TRBV1 to TRBJ2-7. TRBV1 is annotated as a pseudogene. The CDR3 has 12 residues. The CDR3 loop is CTSLRGGYEQYF. Written as DNA, the CDR3 is TGCACCAGCCTTCGGGGCGGTTACGAGCAGTACTTC.

For this clone: This sample includes further DNA sequences coding for the same CDR3. The chain carries TRBV5-1 and TRBJ2-1, with TRBD2 identical over 8 bases. The CDR3 is made up of 14 amino acids. The ends lost 3 bases at V and 6 bases at J; junction bases unmatched: 5. Germline lookup yields CDR1 SGHRS and CDR2 YFSETQ. In nucleotides, the CDR3 is TGCGCCAGCAGCTCTGGACTAGCACCCAATGAGCAGTTCTTC. The encoded protein is CASSSGLAPNEQFF.

The V call is TRBV4-3, the J call TRBJ2-1; no firm D call. The CDR3 sequence is 14 residues long. Per the germline V gene, CDR1 is LGHNA and CDR2 is YSLEER. V was trimmed by 5 bases and J by 2 bases, leaving 10 bases between them. The CDR3 loop is CASSLVGPYNEQFF. DNA for the CDR3: TGCGCCAGCAGCTTGGTCGGCCCCTACAATGAGCAGTTCTTC.

A note on this clone: This CDR3 is also generated by other DNA sequences in the sample. This sequence joins TRBV28 and TRBJ2-1; D may be TRBD1 (5 bases). This CDR3 is built from 15 residues. V lost 2 bases to trimming and J lost 1 base, with 9 bases between them. Looked up from germline, CDR1 is MDHEN and CDR2 is SYDVKM. This CDR3 is CASSLAQGSYNEQFF. CDR3 nucleotide sequence: TGTGCCAGCAGTTTAGCCCAGGGTTCCTACAATGAGCAGTTCTTC.